The 14 T cell receptor beta chains given below trace back to one sample, sequenced in a study of T-cell reconstitution after alpha-beta-depleted transplantation in children. Unique molecular identifiers were incorporated into the prepared TCRbeta library. TCRdb re-called the PCR reads with MiXCR, one entry per CDR3 protein. Here the sample spans about 350,000 distinct CDR3 sequences, roughly 14% being singletons. The sequenced sample was PBMCs, obtained from the stem cell graft. Source of these receptors: a human donor who donated a stem cell graft to a child with Fanconi anemia.

This clonotype was picked up a small number of times. The V gene is TRBV14, the J gene TRBJ1-1, with D perhaps matching TRBD1 (5 bases). The CDR3 is 14 amino acids. Germline values: CDR1 SGHDN, CDR2 FVKESK. Trimming left V 3 bases short and J 0 bases short, with 8 bases between. The CDR3 DNA is TGTGCCAGCAGCCATGACAGCTTGAACACTGAAGCTTTCTTT. Protein product: CASSHDSLNTEAFF.

This clonotype was detected only once. This chain links TRBV6-2 or TRBV6-3 with TRBJ2-5; D uncertain. In germline, CDR1 is MNHEY, CDR2 SVGEGT. This CDR3 region has 13 residues. Between the trimmed V and J ends, which lost 8 bases and 1 base, there was a span of 11 bases. The CDR3 is CASSRALQETQYF. The CDR3, as DNA: TGTGCCAGCTCACGGGCCCTCCAAGAGACCCAGTACTTC.

This clonotype has more than one count but fewer than ten. The rearrangement uses TRBV4-2 and TRBJ2-3; D is perhaps TRBD1 (6 bases). The V gene's germline CDR1 is LGHNA and CDR2 YNFKEQ. The CDR3 runs to 16 residues. V gave up 4 bases and J gave up 2 bases, with 16 bases separating them. The CDR3 region is CASSPFAGENTDTQYF. The DNA of the CDR3 is TGTGCCAGCAGCCCCTTCGCAGGGGAAAACACAGATACGCAGTATTTT.

V gene TRBV21-1 combines with J gene TRBJ1-5. TRBV21-1 is a pseudogene segment. The CDR3 runs 15 residues. CDR3 in amino acids: CAGSKGDGINQPQHF. CDR3 bases: TGTGCCGGCAGCAAAGGAGACGGCATCAATCAGCCCCAGCATTTT.

This clonotype was observed at least ten times. The genes are TRBV7-9 and TRBJ1-2; TRBD1 might be the D (5 bases). V shed 5 bases and J shed 6 bases, with 16 bases lying between them. The CDR3 length is 14 residues. The germline gives CDR1 SEHNR, CDR2 FQNEAQ (reference sequence). As DNA, the CDR3 is TGTGCCAGCAGCCCCGCCGCAGGGTTCCATGGCTACACCTTC. It translates to CASSPAAGFHGYTF.

The table lists this clonotype with many counts. This chain joins TRBV5-1 and TRBJ2-1, with TRBD1 matching over 11 bases. The ends lost 4 bases at V and 2 bases at J; junction bases unmatched: 5. This CDR3 spans 16 amino acids. CDR1 is SGHRS, CDR2 YFSETQ, per germline. As DNA, the CDR3 is TGCGCCAGCAGCCCGGACAGGGGGCTTACCTACAATGAGCAGTTCTTC. Encoded protein: CASSPDRGLTYNEQFF.

The table lists this clonotype with a few counts. This rearrangement joins TRBV24-1 to TRBJ2-1; a possible D gene is TRBD2 (6 bases). Germline CDR1 reads KGHDR; CDR2 reads SFDVKD. The CDR3 sequence is 17 residues long. V was pared by 2 bases and J by 4 bases, with 17 bases between. The CDR3 sequence: CATSDSTREDPYNEQFF. The CDR3 DNA follows: TGTGCCACCAGTGATTCCACGAGGGAGGACCCGTACAATGAGCAGTTCTTC.

This clonotype was found a few times. The chain uses TRBV5-1 and TRBJ1-3, with no clear D. V was clipped by 3 bases and J by 4 bases, with 5 bases between them. The CDR3 is 12 amino acids. Germline CDR1 and CDR2: SGHRS and YFSETQ. CDR3 residues: CASSSEGNTIYF. CDR3 DNA: TGCGCCAGCAGCTCCGAAGGAAACACCATATATTTT.

This clonotype was recorded a few times. V usage is TRBV30 and J usage is TRBJ2-7, with D tentatively TRBD2 (5 bases). This CDR3 has 11 residues. Germline V gene lookup returns CDR1 GTSNPN and CDR2 SVGIG (reference sequence). V was shortened by 3 bases and J by 2 bases, with 5 bases between the two germline ends. Written as DNA, the CDR3 is TGTGCCTGGAGCGGGACCTACGAGCAGTACTTC. Its translation: CAWSGTYEQYF.

The V call is TRBV20-1, the J call TRBJ2-7, with TRBD1 as a possible D gene (6 bases). The germline gives CDR1 DFQATT, CDR2 SNEGSKA (reference sequence). The V end lost 1 base, the J end lost 5 bases, and 9 bases lay between the germline ends. The CDR3 covers 12 residues. The CDR3 DNA reads TGCAGTGCTAGAGGGTGGACAGACGAGCAGTACTTC. This gives the protein CSARGWTDEQYF.

The CDR3 nucleotides read TGCAGCGTTGAAGCGGACTGGGGACAGTACAATGAGCAGTTCTTC. Amino acids: CSVEADWGQYNEQFF. The J gene is TRBJ2-1, the V gene TRBV29-1; 7 nucleotides line up with TRBD1. The CDR3 consists of 15 residues. With V trimmed by 1 base and J by 4 bases, 7 bases remained unmatched. Germline assignment: CDR1 SQVTM and CDR2 ANQGSEA.

V and J are TRBV5-1 and TRBJ2-1; 7 bases are a match to TRBD2. Germline V CDR1 and CDR2: SGHRS, YFSETQ. CDR3 length: 11 amino acids. Here the CDR3 reads CGSTGAGEQFF. Here the CDR3 DNA reads TGCGGAAGCACGGGAGCGGGGGAGCAGTTCTTC.

This sequence joins TRBV7-8 and TRBJ2-2; 8 bases agree with TRBD1. The germline CDR1 and CDR2 sequences are SGHVS and FQNEAQ. CDR3 length equals 17 residues. J was trimmed by 5 bases and V by 1 base; bases with no gene match: 9. CDR3 sequence reads: CASSLDRSGGDTGELFF. For the CDR3, the DNA is TGTGCCAGCAGCTTAGACCGCTCAGGGGGCGATACCGGGGAGCTGTTTTTT.

A few counts support this clonotype. The rearrangement joins TRBV10-3 to TRBJ2-3; 15 bases are a match to TRBD2. Trimming removed 8 bases from V and 2 bases from J; junction bases left unmatched: 14. Germline V gives CDR1 ENHRY, CDR2 SYGVKD. The CDR3 consists of 19 residues. The CDR3 DNA reads TGTGCCATCCTCTGGACTAGCGGGGGGGACCCTCCTTCCACAGATACGCAGTATTTT. Translation: CAILWTSGGDPPSTDTQYF.